Listed below are T cell receptor beta chains from one sample, sequenced in a study of cytomegalovirus exposure and HLA in healthy donors. Some clones are missing from TCRdb's copy, which holds only in-frame ones; the method was immunoSEQ multiplex PCR. The sample comprises 140,000 or so clones, 85% to 90% of which are singletons, and around 9% rests with the top ten. Sequenced input: PBMCs. Receptors were obtained from a woman under 30 in good health and CMV-seropositive. CDR3s leave out the opening cysteine and the closing phenylalanine or tryptophan. The order of the fields is CDR3 length, V gene, D gene, clone size, CDR3 protein. The D gene is left open where the match is weak. Expanded clones get a size class; other rows say once, few or many, or leave the size out.

14	TRBV10-1	TRBD2	NA	ASSELLAGAYNEQF
13	TRBV10-3	NA	NA	AISEPVAGTDTQY
15	TRBV5-6	TRBD1	NA	ASSFPPRDRDNYEQY
12	TRBV7-2	TRBD1	NA	ASSSRTGQETQY
12	TRBV11-2	TRBD1	NA	ASSSGQEQETQY
11	TRBV15	NA	NA	ATSRDIYNEQF
16	TRBV5-4	TRBD2	NA	ASSSLLGVAGGQETQY
13	TRBV2	NA	NA	ASSEAIPGRYGYT
13	TRBV2	NA	NA	AGRGEERMNTEAF
14	TRBV5-1	NA	NA	ASSLGAGSSTDTQY
14	TRBV6-4	NA	NA	ASSDTSQRNQETQY
11	TRBV30	NA	NA	AWSPGLQETQY
11	TRBV6-6	TRBD1	NA	ASSKDRVTEAF
15	TRBV9	NA	once	ASSVGTTGWGSYEQY
10	TRBV6-5	NA	NA	ASRQGNQPQH
9	TRBV19	NA	NA	ASRTNTEAF
15	TRBV5-1	NA	NA	ASSAGITVLSYNEQF
13	TRBV5-1	NA	NA	ASSPPKQQADGYT
11	TRBV6-5	TRBD1	NA	ASRAGGPGELF
11	TRBV11-2	NA	NA	ASSLRVEEKLF
9	TRBV6-1	NA	few	ASGDNYEQY
13	TRBV29-1	TRBD2	NA	SVLRTSAEQETQY
13	TRBV19	TRBD1	NA	ASSPGGTGNEKLF
13	TRBV6-5	NA	NA	ASSYSGRGNSPLH
11	TRBV30	TRBD1	NA	AWAGGAGNTIY
14	TRBV7-2	TRBD2	NA	ASSEGLWTSSYEQY
13	TRBV19	NA	NA	ASSIGGRGSGEQF
15	TRBV7-2	TRBD2	NA	ASSPIKNLAGVDTQY
11	TRBV30	TRBD1	NA	AWEGAVDGGYT
11	TRBV5-1	NA	NA	ASSLAPNYGYT
11	TRBV19	NA	once	ASSPQGRETQY
11	TRBV4-2	NA	NA	ASSHNEGDGYT
12	TRBV27	NA	NA	ASSSPLRADTQY
14	TRBV7-3	NA	NA	ASSSQNQGQYNEQF
13	TRBV5-1	TRBD2	NA	ASSLEGLALGEQY
13	TRBV7-3	TRBD1	many	ASSPGQGGNSPLH
13	TRBV10-1	TRBD1	NA	ASRMGQGASYEQY
13	TRBV4-2	NA	NA	ASSQGRASNYGYT
12	TRBV6-6	NA	NA	ASSYSSSGNTIY